This T cell receptor (beta chain) was sequenced during a study of cytomegalovirus exposure and HLA in healthy donors. Looking at the study overall: Earlier sequencing of 150 million to 200 million T cells yielded fewer than 140 million unique TCR beta sequences. Study-wide findings and caveats: 164 TCR beta chains were listed as cytomegalovirus-associated. Reports indicate that TCR beta sequences accurately predicted the HLA-A and HLA-B alleles of most subjects. Sequencing depth across donors, presence/absence analyses assumed, was roughly uniform.

Both 60 Vbeta primers and 13 Jbeta primers went into the PCR. This table comes from immunoSEQ multiplex PCR, and its TCRdb copy is limited to in-frame clones, with some not included. The sample yields about 190,000 clones, more than 75% seen once. Comment on this clone: The target antigen is unknown.

The CDR3 has 13 residues. The ends lost 5 bases at V and 6 bases at J; junction bases unmatched: 7. Germline assignment: CDR1 SGHVS and CDR2 FQNEAQ. The origin of this receptor is a woman aged 18-29 years in good health and CMV-seronegative. The V gene is TRBV7-8, the J gene TRBJ2-7; TRBD1 agrees at 7 bases. What was sequenced was PBMCs. CDR3 residues: CASSPGQATEQYF. DNA for the CDR3: TGTGCCAGCAGCCCTGGACAGGCGACCGAGCAGTACTTC.